One and the same sample provided the 15 T cell receptor beta chains below, sequenced in a study of CD8 T cells in ankylosing spondylitis. Study-wide results and limits: Within ankylosing spondylitis blood, a TCR beta motif made up of seven to nine highly homologous variants appeared to be characteristic.

No antigen has been assigned to these receptors. TCRdb re-called the 5' RACE reads with MiXCR, one entry per CDR3 protein. The profile shows some 700,000 distinct CDR3 sequences, 15% to 20% of them singletons. The sequenced sample consisted of blood, either unsorted or a sorted T cell fraction (not recorded which). These receptors were taken from a male donor with ankylosing spondylitis.

Written as DNA, the CDR3 is TGCAGCGTTGAAGATCGGTCAGGGGTAAACAATGAGCAGTTCTTC. Translated, it gives CSVEDRSGVNNEQFF. The chain employs TRBV29-1 and TRBJ2-1; D perhaps matches TRBD1 (6 bases). This CDR3 region has 15 residues. The germline CDR1 and CDR2 sequences are SQVTM and ANQGSEA. Between the trimmed V and J ends, which lost 0 bases and 5 bases, there was a span of 14 bases.

The chain links TRBV4-1 to TRBJ2-1, with 13 bases fitting TRBD2. V was pared by 5 bases and J by 7 bases, with 8 bases of the junction left unmatched. Germline loops: CDR1 MGHRA, CDR2 YSYEKL. This CDR3 has 16 residues. This chain's CDR3 is CASSSRTSGRGNEQFF. CDR3 bases: TGCGCCAGCAGCTCCAGGACTAGCGGGAGAGGAAATGAGCAGTTCTTC.

The sample holds a few counts of this clonotype. The V gene is TRBV11-2, the J gene TRBJ2-5, with 9 bases identical to TRBD1. The V and J ends lost 5 bases and 2 bases, in that order; junction bases with no gene match: 3. The V gene's germline CDR1 is SGHAT and CDR2 FQNNGV. The CDR3 spans 14 residues. CDR3 protein: CASSQDRGQETQYF. The CDR3, as DNA: TGTGCCAGCAGCCAGGACAGGGGTCAAGAGACCCAGTACTTC.

This chain joins TRBV2 and TRBJ2-1; D is ambiguous. The germline V gene has CDR1 SNHLY and CDR2 FYNNEI. Trimming took 4 bases from V and 6 from J, leaving 7 bases between them. This CDR3 contains 12 residues. The chain's CDR3 is CASSASSNEQFF. CDR3 DNA sequence: TGTGCCAGCAGTGCGAGCTCCAATGAGCAGTTCTTC.

The sample holds one count of this clonotype. The V call is TRBV23-1, the J call TRBJ2-6; 10 positions match TRBD1. TRBV23-1 is labeled an ORF, and its function is uncertain. The V gene end was trimmed by 0 bases and the J gene end by 0 bases; junction bases not matched to a gene: 5. The CDR3 is 19 residues long. The CDR3 loop is CASSQSTGQGYSGANVLTF. The CDR3 DNA follows: TGCGCCAGCAGTCAATCGACGGGACAGGGGTACTCTGGGGCCAACGTCCTGACTTTC.

V and J are TRBV12-3 or TRBV12-4 and TRBJ1-5, with D unclear. The CDR3 length is 13 residues. Trimming left V 7 bases short and J 2 bases short, with 9 bases between. CDR3 sequence reads: CASNNVRNQPQHF. In nucleotides, the CDR3 is TGTGCCAGCAATAATGTCCGCAATCAGCCCCAGCATTTT.

The chain is built from TRBV6-5 and TRBJ1-2; D not resolved. V lost 2 bases and J 5 bases, leaving 15 bases between the germline ends. This CDR3 has 15 residues. CDR1 and CDR2 (germline): MNHEY, SVGAGI. CDR3 in amino acids: CASSYEGLGFYGYTF. CDR3 DNA: TGTGCCAGCAGTTACGAAGGTCTGGGGTTTTATGGCTACACCTTC.

The CDR3 is CASSFLNYEQYF. CDR3 DNA: TGTGCCAGCAGCTTCTTGAACTACGAGCAGTACTTC. The chain couples TRBV7-9 to TRBJ2-7; D gene unclear. Per germline, CDR1 SEHNR and CDR2 FQNEAQ (reference sequence). Trimming took 3 bases from V and 3 from J, leaving 6 bases between them. The CDR3 totals 12 residues.

This clonotype was counted only a few times. The chain employs TRBV6-5 and TRBJ2-7, with 10 nucleotides matching TRBD2. This CDR3 has 15 amino acids. J was trimmed by 5 bases and V by 2 bases; bases with no gene match: 6. The germline V gene encodes CDR1 MNHEY and CDR2 SVGAGI. CDR3 bases: TGTGCCAGCAGTTACCTAGCGGGAGTTATCCACGAGCAGTACTTC. Protein: CASSYLAGVIHEQYF.

The J gene is TRBJ2-3, the V gene TRBV20-1; possible D gene TRBD1, 7 bases. The germline gives CDR1 DFQATT, CDR2 SNEGSKA (reference sequence). Trimming took 5 bases from V and 5 from J, leaving 17 bases between them. CDR3 length: 14 amino acids. The chain's CDR3 is CSAEVPGGIDTQYF. DNA of the CDR3: TGCAGTGCTGAAGTCCCAGGGGGGATAGATACGCAGTATTTT.

This clonotype was seen repeatedly, ten times or more. This chain connects TRBV6-1 to TRBJ2-5, with TRBD1 as a possible D gene (5 bases). V was trimmed by 6 bases and J by 0 bases, leaving 11 bases between them. Germline V CDR1 and CDR2: MNHNS, SASEGT. There are 14 residues in the CDR3. This CDR3 is CASRVDRDQETQYF. The CDR3 DNA sequence: TGTGCCAGCAGGGTCGACAGAGACCAAGAGACCCAGTACTTC.

This chain connects TRBV25-1 to TRBJ2-2; the D call may be TRBD1 or TRBD2 (5 bases each). This CDR3 is built from 16 residues. Germline CDR1 and CDR2: MGHDK and SYGVNS. Between the trimmed V and J ends, which lost 6 bases and 4 bases, there was a span of 18 bases. Written as DNA, the CDR3 is TGTGCCAGCAGGAGTATGCTGGGGGTAGGCACCGGGGAGCTGTTTTTT. Translation: CASRSMLGVGTGELFF.

The chain carries TRBV28 and TRBJ2-6, with 7 bases fitting TRBD1. CDR1 and CDR2 (germline): MDHEN, SYDVKM. V gave up 5 bases and J gave up 2 bases; unmatched junction bases: 15. The CDR3 covers 19 residues. CDR3 sequence reads: CASSPPGQWSGAGANVLTF. Here the CDR3 DNA reads TGTGCCAGCAGTCCACCGGGACAGTGGTCTGGGGCTGGGGCCAACGTCCTGACTTTC. The variable domain in full, completed from reference TRBV28 and TRBJ2-6, reads DVKVTQSSRYLVKRTGEKVFLECVQDMDHENMFWYRQDPGLGLRLIYFSYDVKMKEKGDIPEGYSVSREKKERFSLILESASTNQTSMYLCASSPPGQWSGAGANVLTFGAGSRLTVL.

The rearrangement uses TRBV14 and TRBJ1-2, with 12 bases lining up with TRBD1. Germline lookup yields CDR1 SGHDN and CDR2 FVKESK. This CDR3 has 17 residues. V lost 4 bases and J lost 6; bases outside the gene matches: 12. CDR3 DNA sequence: TGTGCCAGCAGCCGACCGGGACAGGGGGCGCGCTCCGATGGCTACACCTTC. It specifies CASSRPGQGARSDGYTF.

This chain's CDR3 is CASSDLQGVNTEAFF. For the CDR3, the DNA is TGTGCCAGCAGCGACCTACAGGGGGTGAACACTGAAGCTTTCTTT. V is TRBV9 and J is TRBJ1-1; 8 bases map to TRBD1. This CDR3 is 15 amino acids long. Per germline, CDR1 SGDLS and CDR2 YYNGEE. V dropped 3 bases and J dropped 0; count of bases not matched to a gene: 4.